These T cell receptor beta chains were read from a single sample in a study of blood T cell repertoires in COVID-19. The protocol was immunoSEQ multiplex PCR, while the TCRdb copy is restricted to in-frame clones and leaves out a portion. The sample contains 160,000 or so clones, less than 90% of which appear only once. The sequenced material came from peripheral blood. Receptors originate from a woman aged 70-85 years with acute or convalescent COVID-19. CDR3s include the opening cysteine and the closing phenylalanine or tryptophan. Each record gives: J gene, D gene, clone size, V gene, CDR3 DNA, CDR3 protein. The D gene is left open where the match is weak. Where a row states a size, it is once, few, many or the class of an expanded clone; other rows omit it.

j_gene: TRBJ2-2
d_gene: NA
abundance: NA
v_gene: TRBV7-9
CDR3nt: TGTGCCAGCGGGAGCACCCAAAACACCGGGGAGCTGTTTTTT
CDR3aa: CASGSTQNTGELFF

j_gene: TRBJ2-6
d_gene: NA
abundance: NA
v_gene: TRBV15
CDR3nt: TGTGCCACCAGCAGAGATCCGAGCTCTGGGGCCAACGTCCTGACTTTC
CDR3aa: CATSRDPSSGANVLTF

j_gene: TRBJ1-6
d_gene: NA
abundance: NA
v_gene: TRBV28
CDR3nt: TGTGCCAGCAGTGGACTAACACGGGGCAGTTCACCCCTCCACTTT
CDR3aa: CASSGLTRGSSPLHF

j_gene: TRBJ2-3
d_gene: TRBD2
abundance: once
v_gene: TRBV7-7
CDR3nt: TGTGCCAGCAGCCTCACTAGCGGCACCACAGATACGCAGTATTTT
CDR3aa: CASSLTSGTTDTQYF

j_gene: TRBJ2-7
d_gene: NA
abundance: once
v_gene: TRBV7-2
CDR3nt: TGTGCCAGCAGCTTAGATAGACCCGGGGTCGGCTACGAGCAGTACTTC
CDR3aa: CASSLDRPGVGYEQYF

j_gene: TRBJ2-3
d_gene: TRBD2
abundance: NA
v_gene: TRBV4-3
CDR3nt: TGCGCCAGCAGCCAAGGGCCTAGCGGGAGGGCCACAGATACGCAGTATTTT
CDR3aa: CASSQGPSGRATDTQYF

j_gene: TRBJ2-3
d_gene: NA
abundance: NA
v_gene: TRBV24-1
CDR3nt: TGTGCCACCAGTGACAGGGGCCCCACAGATACGCAGTATTTT
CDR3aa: CATSDRGPTDTQYF

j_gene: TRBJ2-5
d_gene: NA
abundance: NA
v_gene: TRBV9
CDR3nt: TGTGCCAGCAGCGTAGCACCCCGGTCCGGGGAGACCCAGTACTTC
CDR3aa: CASSVAPRSGETQYF

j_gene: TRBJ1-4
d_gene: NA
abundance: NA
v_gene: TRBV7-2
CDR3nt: TGTGCCAGCAGCTACTACCCCGGACAGCCCAATGAAAAACTGTTTTTT
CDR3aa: CASSYYPGQPNEKLFF

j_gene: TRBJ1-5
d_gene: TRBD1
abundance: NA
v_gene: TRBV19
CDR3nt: TGTGCCAGTAGTACACAGGGGGCGCAGAGTCAGCCCCAGCATTTT
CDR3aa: CASSTQGAQSQPQHF

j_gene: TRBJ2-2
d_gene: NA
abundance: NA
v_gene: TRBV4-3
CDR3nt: TGCGCCAGCAGCCAGAGTCTAGCGCGGAACACCGGGGAGCTGTTTTTT
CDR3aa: CASSQSLARNTGELFF

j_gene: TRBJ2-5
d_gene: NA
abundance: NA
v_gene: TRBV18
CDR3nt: TGTGCCAGCTCCTTGGACTTAAAAGAGACCCAGTACTTC
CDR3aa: CASSLDLKETQYF

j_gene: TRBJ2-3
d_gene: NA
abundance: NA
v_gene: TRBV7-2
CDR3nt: TGTGCCGCCGGGGGCTATAGGGGGCACAGAGATACGCAGTATTTT
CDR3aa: CAAGGYRGHRDTQYF

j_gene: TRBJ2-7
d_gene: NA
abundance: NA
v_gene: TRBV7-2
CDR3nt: TGTGCCAGCAGCTTAGTTCTCTGGAGGCGTTACGAGCAGTACTTC
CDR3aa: CASSLVLWRRYEQYF

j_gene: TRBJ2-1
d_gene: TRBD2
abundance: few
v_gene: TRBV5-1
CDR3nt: TGCGCCAGCAGCCCGGGGACTAGCAAGTACAATGAGCAGTTCTTC
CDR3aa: CASSPGTSKYNEQFF

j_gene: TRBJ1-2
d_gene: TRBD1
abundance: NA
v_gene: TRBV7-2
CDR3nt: TGTGCCAGCAGATCGGTCGGGACAGTCTATGGCTACACCTTC
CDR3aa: CASRSVGTVYGYTF

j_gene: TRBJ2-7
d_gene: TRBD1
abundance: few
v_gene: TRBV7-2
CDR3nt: TGTGCCAGCAGCACATGGACAGGGCCTAGCTCCTACGAGCAGTACTTC
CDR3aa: CASSTWTGPSSYEQYF

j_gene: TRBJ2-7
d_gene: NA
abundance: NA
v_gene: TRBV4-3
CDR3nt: TGCGCCAGCAGCCAAGATTGGGGGGCCTACGAGCAGTACTTC
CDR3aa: CASSQDWGAYEQYF

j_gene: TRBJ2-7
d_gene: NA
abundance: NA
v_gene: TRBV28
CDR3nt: TGTGCCAGCAGTTCCCCCGGGGGACCGGGACTCCCCTACGAGCAGTACTTC
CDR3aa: CASSSPGGPGLPYEQYF

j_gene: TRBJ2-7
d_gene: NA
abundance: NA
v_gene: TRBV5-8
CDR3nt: TGTGCCAGCCCCCCTTGGCCGGGGTCAAGCTACGAGCAGTACTTC
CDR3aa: CASPPWPGSSYEQYF

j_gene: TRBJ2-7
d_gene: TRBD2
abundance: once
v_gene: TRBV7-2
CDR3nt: TGTGCCAGCAGCTTAGATGGACTAGCGGGGGGATCCTACGAGCAGTACTTC
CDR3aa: CASSLDGLAGGSYEQYF

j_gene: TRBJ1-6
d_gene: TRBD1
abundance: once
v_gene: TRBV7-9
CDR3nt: TGTGCCAGCAGCAACCGGGACAGGAATAATTCACCCCTCCACTTT
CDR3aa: CASSNRDRNNSPLHF

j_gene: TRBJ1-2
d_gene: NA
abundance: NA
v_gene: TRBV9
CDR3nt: TGTGCCAGCAGCGAAAATCCAGGGTCTGGCTACACCTTC
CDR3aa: CASSENPGSGYTF

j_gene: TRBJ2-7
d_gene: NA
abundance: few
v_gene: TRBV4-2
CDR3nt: TGTGCCAGCAGCCAACCCCGTGACCGACAGGAATCCTACGAGCAGTACTTC
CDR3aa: CASSQPRDRQESYEQYF

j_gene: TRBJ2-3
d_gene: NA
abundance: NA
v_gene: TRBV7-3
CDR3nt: TGTGCCAGCAGCTTAAATCCGGGAGACCGCACAGATACGCAGTATTTT
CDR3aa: CASSLNPGDRTDTQYF

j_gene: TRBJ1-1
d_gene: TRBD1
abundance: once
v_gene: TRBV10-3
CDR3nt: TGTGCCATCAGCTCGGGACAGAAAATGAACACTGAAGCTTTCTTT
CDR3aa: CAISSGQKMNTEAFF

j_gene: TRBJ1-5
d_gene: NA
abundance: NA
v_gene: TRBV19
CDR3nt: TGTGCCAGTAGTATAGACGGGGGGGCCAGGCAGCCCCAGCATTTT
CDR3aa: CASSIDGGARQPQHF

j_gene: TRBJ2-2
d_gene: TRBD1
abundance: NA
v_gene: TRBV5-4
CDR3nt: TGTGCCAGCAGCGAGGGCGGGACAGGACACACCGGGGAGCTGTTTTTT
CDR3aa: CASSEGGTGHTGELFF

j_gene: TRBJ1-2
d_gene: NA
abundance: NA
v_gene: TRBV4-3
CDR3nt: TGCGCCAGCAGCCAACAGCTGGGCAGGGTGGTTTATGGCTACACCTTC
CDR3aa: CASSQQLGRVVYGYTF

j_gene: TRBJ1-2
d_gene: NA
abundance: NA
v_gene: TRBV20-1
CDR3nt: TGCAGCGGGCGGGTATCTAATGGCTACACCTTC
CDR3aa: CSGRVSNGYTF

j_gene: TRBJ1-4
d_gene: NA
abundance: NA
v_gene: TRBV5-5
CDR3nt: TGTGCCAGCAGCTTGTGGCCTGGTAATGAAAAACTGTTTTTT
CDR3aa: CASSLWPGNEKLFF

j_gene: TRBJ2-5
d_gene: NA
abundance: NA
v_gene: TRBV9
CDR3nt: TGTGCCAGCAGCGTAGCTCCGAGCTCTCGCGAGACCCAGTACTTC
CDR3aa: CASSVAPSSRETQYF

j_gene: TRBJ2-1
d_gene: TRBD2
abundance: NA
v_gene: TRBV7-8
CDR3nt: TGTGCCAGCAGCTTAGCTGCTCTAGCGGGGGCCTACAATGAGCAGTTCTTC
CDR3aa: CASSLAALAGAYNEQFF

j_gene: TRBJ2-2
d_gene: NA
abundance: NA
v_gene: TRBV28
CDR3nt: TGTGCCAGCAATGATACAGGGTTTGCCGGGGAGCTGTTTTTT
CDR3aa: CASNDTGFAGELFF

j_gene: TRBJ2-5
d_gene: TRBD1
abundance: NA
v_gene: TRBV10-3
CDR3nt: TGTGCCATCAGTGGGGACAGGGAGGCGGAGACCCAGTACTTC
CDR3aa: CAISGDREAETQYF

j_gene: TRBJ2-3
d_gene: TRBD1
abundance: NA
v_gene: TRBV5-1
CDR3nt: TGCGCCAGCAGTTTGGACAGGAGCACAGATACGCAGTATTTT
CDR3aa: CASSLDRSTDTQYF

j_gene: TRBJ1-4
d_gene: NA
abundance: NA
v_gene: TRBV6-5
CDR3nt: TGTGCCAGCAGTTACGATTCGACAGATAAAAAACTGTTTTTT
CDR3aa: CASSYDSTDKKLFF

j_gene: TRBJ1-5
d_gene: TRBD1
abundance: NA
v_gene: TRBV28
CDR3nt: TGTGCCAGCACGACCAACAGGGGTTTGCCCCAGCATTTT
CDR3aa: CASTTNRGLPQHF

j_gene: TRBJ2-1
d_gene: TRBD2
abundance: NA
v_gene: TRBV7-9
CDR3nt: TGTGCCAGCAGCTTAGCAGGGACTAGCGGGGGGGACAATGAGCAGTTCTTC
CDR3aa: CASSLAGTSGGDNEQFF

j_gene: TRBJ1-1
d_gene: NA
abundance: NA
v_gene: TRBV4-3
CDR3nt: TGCGCCAGCAGCCCGGGACACCTGGGCACTGAAGCTTTCTTT
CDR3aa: CASSPGHLGTEAFF

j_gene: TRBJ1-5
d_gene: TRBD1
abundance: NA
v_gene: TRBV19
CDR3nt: TGTGCCAGTAGTACCTCGGACAGGTGGGGTCAGCCCCAGCATTTT
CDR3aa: CASSTSDRWGQPQHF

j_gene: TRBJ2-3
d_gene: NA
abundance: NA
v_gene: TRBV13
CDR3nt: TGTGCCAGCCGCCCTTCCAGGGCAGCAGATACGCAGTATTTT
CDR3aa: CASRPSRAADTQYF

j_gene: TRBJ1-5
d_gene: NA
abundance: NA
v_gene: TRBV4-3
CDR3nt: TGCGCCAGCAGCCAAGATCTCCGGGGGGGCAATCAGCCCCAGCATTTT
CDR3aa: CASSQDLRGGNQPQHF